This TCR beta chain emerged from a study of blood T cells in healthy people across ages. Through a sample-barcoded 5' primer and a J-beta primer mix, a second PCR was run for about 6 to 11 cycles. One entry per CDR3 protein, called by TCRdb with MiXCR from the 5' RACE reads. Here the sample spans roughly 2 million distinct CDR3 sequences, 49% being singletons. This clonotype has only a few counts. Its cognate antigen is unknown. Whole-study results and caveats: Percentage of naive T cells showed a strong correlation with TCR beta diversity.

The receptor was isolated from a woman between 35 and 50 years old in good health. The specimen sequenced was blood.

CDR3 amino acids: CASSLTMVPARETQYF. As DNA, the CDR3 is TGTGCCAGCAGCCTAACCATGGTTCCCGCCAGGGAGACCCAGTACTTC. The V call is TRBV11-2, the J call TRBJ2-5; D remains unclear. Per germline, CDR1 SGHAT and CDR2 FQNNGV. The CDR3 covers 16 residues. V lost 5 bases, J lost 5 bases, and 21 bases lay in between.